Detailed here is one T cell receptor beta chain. Its antigen is still unknown. The sample is drawn from a study of blood T cells in healthy people across ages. General study results and limits: Age advanced and TCR beta diversity per million T cells fell, roughly linearly.

A second PCR of about 6 to 11 cycles used a sample-barcoded 5' primer and a J-beta primer mix. TCRdb used MiXCR to reprocess the 5' RACE reads, holding one entry per CDR3 protein. Of hundreds of thousands of distinct CDR3 sequences listed, about 43% were seen once; the top ten hold 25% to 30%. Per germline, CDR1 SGHAT and CDR2 FQDESV (reference sequence). CDR3 length: 17 amino acids. With V trimmed by 5 bases and J by 7 bases, 15 bases remained unmatched. The clonotype was recovered from a man older than 75 in good health. The sample consisted of blood. The chain has TRBV11-1 and TRBJ2-1, with 9 bases that match TRBD2. The CDR3 protein is CASSMRPLSGRINEQFF. CDR3 DNA sequence: TGTGCCAGCAGCATGCGACCCCTTAGCGGGAGAATAAATGAGCAGTTCTTC.